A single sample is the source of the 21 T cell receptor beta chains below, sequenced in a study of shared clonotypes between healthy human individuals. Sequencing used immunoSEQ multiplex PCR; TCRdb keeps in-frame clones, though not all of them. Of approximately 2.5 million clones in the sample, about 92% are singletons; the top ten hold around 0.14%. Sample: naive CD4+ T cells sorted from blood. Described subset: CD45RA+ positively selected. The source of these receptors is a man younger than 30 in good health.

CDR3 loop: CASSFRAVSSGNTIYF. DNA of the CDR3: TGTGCCAGCAGCTTTCGTGCAGTCTCCTCTGGAAACACCATATATTTT. The chain has TRBV7-9 and TRBJ1-3; unclear D gene. Germline lookup yields CDR1 SEHNR and CDR2 FQNEAQ (reference sequence). The CDR3 has 16 amino acids. Deletions cut 3 bases from V and 0 bases from J, with 12 bases between.

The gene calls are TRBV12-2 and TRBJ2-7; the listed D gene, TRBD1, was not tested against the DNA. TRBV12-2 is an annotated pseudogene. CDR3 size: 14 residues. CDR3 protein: CASRFTRGPYEQYF. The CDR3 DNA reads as TGTGCAAGTCGCTTCACCAGGGGGCCCTACGAGCAGTACTTC.

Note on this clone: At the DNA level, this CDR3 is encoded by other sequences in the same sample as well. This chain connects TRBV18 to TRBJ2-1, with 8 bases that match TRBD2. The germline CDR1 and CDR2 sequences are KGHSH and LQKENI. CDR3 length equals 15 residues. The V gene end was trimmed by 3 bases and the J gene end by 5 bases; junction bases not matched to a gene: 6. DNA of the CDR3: TGTGCCAGCTCACCCCTACGGGGGGGCAACAATGAGCAGTTCTTC. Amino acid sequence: CASSPLRGGNNEQFF.

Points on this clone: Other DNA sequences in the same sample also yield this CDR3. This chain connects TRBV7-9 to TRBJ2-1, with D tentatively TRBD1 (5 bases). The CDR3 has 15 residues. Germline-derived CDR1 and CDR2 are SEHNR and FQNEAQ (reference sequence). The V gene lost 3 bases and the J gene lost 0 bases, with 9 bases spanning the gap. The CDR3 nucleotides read TGTGCCAGCAGCTTGGGCAGGGCCTCCTACAATGAGCAGTTCTTC. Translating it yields CASSLGRASYNEQFF.

The CDR3 DNA reads as TGTGCCAGCAGCGATGGAAACACCATATATTTT. It is translated as CASSDGNTIYF. This rearrangement joins TRBV7-9 to TRBJ1-3, with D uncertain. This CDR3 spans 11 amino acids. With 5 bases removed from V and 3 bases from J, the gap between germline ends came to 2 bases. CDR1 is SEHNR and CDR2 is FQNEAQ in the germline V gene (reference sequence).

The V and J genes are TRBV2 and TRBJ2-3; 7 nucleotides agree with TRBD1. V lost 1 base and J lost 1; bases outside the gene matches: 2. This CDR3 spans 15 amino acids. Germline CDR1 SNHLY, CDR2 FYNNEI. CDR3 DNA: TGTGCCAGCAGTGAAGAGGGGACAGGCACAGATACGCAGTATTTT. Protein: CASSEEGTGTDTQYF.

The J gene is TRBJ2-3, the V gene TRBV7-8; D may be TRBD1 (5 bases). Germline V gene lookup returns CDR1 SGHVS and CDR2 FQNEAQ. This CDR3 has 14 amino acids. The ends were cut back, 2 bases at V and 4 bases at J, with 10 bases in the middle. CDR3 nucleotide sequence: TGTGCCAGCAGCTTATTTAGGGGCGCAGATACGCAGTATTTT. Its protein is CASSLFRGADTQYF. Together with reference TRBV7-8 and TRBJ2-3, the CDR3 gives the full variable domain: GAGVSQSPRYKVAKRGQDVALRCDPISGHVSLFWYQQALGQGPEFLTYFQNEAQLDKSGLPSDRFFAERPEGSVSTLKIQRTQQEDSAVYLCASSLFRGADTQYFGPGTRLTVL.

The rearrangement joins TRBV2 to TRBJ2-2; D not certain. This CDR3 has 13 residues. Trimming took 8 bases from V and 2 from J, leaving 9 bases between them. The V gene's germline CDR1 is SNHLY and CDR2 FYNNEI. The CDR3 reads CASHPFNTGELFF. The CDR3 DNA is TGTGCCAGCCACCCTTTTAACACCGGGGAGCTGTTTTTT.

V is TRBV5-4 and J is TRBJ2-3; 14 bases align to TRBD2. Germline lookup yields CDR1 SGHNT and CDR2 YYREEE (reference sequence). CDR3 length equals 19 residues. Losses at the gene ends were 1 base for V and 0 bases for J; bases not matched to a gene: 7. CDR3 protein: CASSLPGLAGVTSTDTQYF. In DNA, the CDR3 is TGTGCCAGCAGCTTGCCGGGACTAGCGGGGGTGACTAGCACAGATACGCAGTATTTT. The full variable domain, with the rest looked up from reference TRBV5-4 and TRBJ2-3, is ETGVTQSPTHLIKTRGQQVTLRCSSQSGHNTVSWYQQALGQGPQFIFQYYREEENGRGNFPPRFSGLQFPNYSSELNVNALELDDSALYLCASSLPGLAGVTSTDTQYFGPGTRLTVL.

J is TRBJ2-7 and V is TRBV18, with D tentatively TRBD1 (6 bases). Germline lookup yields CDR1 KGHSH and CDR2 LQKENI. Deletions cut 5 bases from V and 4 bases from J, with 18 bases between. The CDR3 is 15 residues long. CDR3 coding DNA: TGTGCCAGCTCAGCCCACGAAGGGGGTGGGTACGAGCAGTACTTC. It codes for CASSAHEGGGYEQYF.

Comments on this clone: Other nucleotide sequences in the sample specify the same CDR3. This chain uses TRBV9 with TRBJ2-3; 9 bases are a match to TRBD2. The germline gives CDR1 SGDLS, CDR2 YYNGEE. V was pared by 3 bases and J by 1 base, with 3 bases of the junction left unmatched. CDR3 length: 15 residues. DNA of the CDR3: TGTGCCAGCAGCGCCCGGACTAGCGGCACAGATACGCAGTATTTT. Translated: CASSARTSGTDTQYF.

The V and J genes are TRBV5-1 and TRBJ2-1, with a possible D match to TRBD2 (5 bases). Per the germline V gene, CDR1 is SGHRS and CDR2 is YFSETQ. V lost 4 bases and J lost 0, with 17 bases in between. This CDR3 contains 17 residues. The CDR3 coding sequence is TGCGCCAGCAGCCACGGACTCCTATCGAGCTCCTACAATGAGCAGTTCTTC. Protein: CASSHGLLSSSYNEQFF.

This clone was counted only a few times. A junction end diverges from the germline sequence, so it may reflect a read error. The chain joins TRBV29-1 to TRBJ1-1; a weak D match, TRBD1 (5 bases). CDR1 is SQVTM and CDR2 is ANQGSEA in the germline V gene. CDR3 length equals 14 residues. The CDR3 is CSVQEGTKNTEAFF. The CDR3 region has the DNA TGCAGCGTTCAAGAAGGGACTAAGAACACTGAAGCTTTCTTT.

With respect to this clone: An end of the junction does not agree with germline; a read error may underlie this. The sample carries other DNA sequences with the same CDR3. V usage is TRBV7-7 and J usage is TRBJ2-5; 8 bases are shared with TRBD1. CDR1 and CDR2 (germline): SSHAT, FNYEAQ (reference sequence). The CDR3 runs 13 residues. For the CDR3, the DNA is TGTGCTAGCAGCCAGGACAGGGCGGAGACCCAGTACTTC. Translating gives CASSQDRAETQYF. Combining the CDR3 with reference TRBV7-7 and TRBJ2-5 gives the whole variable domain GAGVSQSPRYKVTKRGQDVTLRCDPISSHATLYWYQQALGQGPEFLTYFNYEAQPDKSGLPSDRFSAERPEGSISTLTIQRTEQRDSAMYRCASSQDRAETQYFGPGTRLLVL.

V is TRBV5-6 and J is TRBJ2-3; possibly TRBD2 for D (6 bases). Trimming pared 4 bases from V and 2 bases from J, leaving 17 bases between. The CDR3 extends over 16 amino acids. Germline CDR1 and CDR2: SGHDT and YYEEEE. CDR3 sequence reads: CASSRSWRDLTDTQYF. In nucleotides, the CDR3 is TGTGCCAGCAGCCGATCCTGGCGGGACCTCACAGATACGCAGTATTTT.

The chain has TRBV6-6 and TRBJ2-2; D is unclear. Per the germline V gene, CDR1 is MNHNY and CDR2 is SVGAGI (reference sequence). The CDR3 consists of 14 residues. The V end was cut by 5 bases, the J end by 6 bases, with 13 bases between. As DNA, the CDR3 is TGTGCCAGCAGTACCAGACTCGGAGCCGGGGAGCTGTTTTTT. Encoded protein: CASSTRLGAGELFF.

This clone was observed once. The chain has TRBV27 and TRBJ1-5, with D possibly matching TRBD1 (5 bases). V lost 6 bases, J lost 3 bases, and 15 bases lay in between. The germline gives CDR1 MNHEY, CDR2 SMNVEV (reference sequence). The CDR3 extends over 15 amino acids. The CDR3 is CASRRDVAFNQPQHF. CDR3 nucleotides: TGTGCCAGCAGACGGGACGTTGCCTTCAATCAGCCCCAGCATTTT.

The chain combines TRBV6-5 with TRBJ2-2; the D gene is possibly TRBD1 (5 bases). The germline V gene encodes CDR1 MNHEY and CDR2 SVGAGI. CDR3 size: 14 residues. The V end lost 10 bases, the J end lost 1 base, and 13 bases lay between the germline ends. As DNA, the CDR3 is TGTGCCACCTCAAGGGGCAGGAACACCGGGGAGCTGTTTTTT. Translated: CATSRGRNTGELFF.

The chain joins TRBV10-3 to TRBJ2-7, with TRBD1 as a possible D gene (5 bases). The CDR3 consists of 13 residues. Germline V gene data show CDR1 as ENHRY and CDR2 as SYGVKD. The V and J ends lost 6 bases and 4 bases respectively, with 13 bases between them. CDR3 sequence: CAISRVQGYEQYF. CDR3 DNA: TGTGCCATCAGCAGGGTGCAGGGTTACGAGCAGTACTTC.

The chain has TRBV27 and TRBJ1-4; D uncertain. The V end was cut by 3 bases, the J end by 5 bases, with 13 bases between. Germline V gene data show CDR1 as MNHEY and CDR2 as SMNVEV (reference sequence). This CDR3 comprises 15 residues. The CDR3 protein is CASSFGQSPNEKLFF. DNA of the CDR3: TGTGCCAGCAGTTTCGGGCAGTCTCCAAATGAAAAACTGTTTTTT.

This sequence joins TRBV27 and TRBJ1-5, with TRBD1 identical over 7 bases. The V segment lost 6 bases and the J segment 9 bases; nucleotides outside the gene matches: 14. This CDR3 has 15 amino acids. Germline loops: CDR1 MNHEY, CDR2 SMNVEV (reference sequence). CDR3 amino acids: CASSPRAGGVMPQHF. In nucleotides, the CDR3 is TGTGCCAGCAGCCCCCGGGCAGGGGGGGTGATGCCCCAGCATTTT.